A selection of T cell receptor beta chains follows, all from one sample in a study of shared T cell receptors in the human thymus. Clones were sequenced by immunoSEQ multiplex PCR, and TCRdb holds only the in-frame ones, with some missing. The sample lists some 640,000 clones, about 89% occurring once. Separately, the same data were catalogued under a study of human thymus T cells.

Material for sequencing was thymocytes. The receptor source for this set is a boy under two years old with a congenital heart defect. Each CDR3 is given with its conserved first and last residue. A D gene is named only where the DNA matches it firmly. Clone size is stated in some rows and not others, as once, few, many or a class when expanded.

size	D	V	J	length	CDR3	DNA
once	.	TRBV4-3	TRBJ2-7	15	CASAPKQGLLREQYF	TGCGCCAGCGCCCCCAAACAGGGATTGTTGCGCGAGCAGTACTTC
.	TRBD1	TRBV2	TRBJ1-4	15	CASSGGTGVGEKLFF	TGTGCCAGCAGTGGAGGGACAGGGGTGGGAGAAAAACTGTTTTTT
.	.	TRBV27	TRBJ2-1	15	CASSSPPDGRNEQFF	TGTGCCAGCAGTTCTCCCCCTGATGGGAGGAATGAGCAGTTCTTC
.	.	TRBV5-1	TRBJ1-6	16	CASSLVGGASNSPLHF	TGCGCCAGCAGCTTGGTGGGGGGGGCCAGTAATTCACCCCTCCACTTT
.	TRBD2	TRBV15	TRBJ2-7	17	CATSRDQGLAVSYEQYF	TGTGCCACCAGCAGAGATCAGGGACTAGCGGTCTCCTACGAGCAGTACTTC
few	.	TRBV5-4	TRBJ2-5	18	CASSLGEAGLPIGETQYF	TGTGCCAGCAGCTTGGGGGAGGCGGGACTCCCGATAGGAGAGACCCAGTACTTC
.	TRBD2	TRBV27	TRBJ2-7	13	CASGGGISYEQYF	TGTGCCAGCGGGGGGGGTATATCCTACGAGCAGTACTTC
.	.	TRBV7-9	TRBJ2-1	18	CASSSLVPGEKTYNEQFF	TGTGCCAGCAGCTCCTTAGTCCCAGGCGAAAAAACCTACAATGAGCAGTTCTTC
.	TRBD2	TRBV30	TRBJ2-2	17	CAWSAIGLAGGTGELFF	TGTGCCTGGAGTGCGATAGGACTAGCGGGGGGCACCGGGGAGCTGTTTTTT
.	.	TRBV2	TRBJ2-7	14	CASSRDFSLYEQYF	TGTGCCAGCAGTAGGGACTTTAGCTTATACGAGCAGTACTTC
.	.	TRBV27	TRBJ1-2	14	CASSYSVQGYGYTF	TGTGCCAGCAGTTATTCGGTCCAGGGGTATGGCTACACCTTC